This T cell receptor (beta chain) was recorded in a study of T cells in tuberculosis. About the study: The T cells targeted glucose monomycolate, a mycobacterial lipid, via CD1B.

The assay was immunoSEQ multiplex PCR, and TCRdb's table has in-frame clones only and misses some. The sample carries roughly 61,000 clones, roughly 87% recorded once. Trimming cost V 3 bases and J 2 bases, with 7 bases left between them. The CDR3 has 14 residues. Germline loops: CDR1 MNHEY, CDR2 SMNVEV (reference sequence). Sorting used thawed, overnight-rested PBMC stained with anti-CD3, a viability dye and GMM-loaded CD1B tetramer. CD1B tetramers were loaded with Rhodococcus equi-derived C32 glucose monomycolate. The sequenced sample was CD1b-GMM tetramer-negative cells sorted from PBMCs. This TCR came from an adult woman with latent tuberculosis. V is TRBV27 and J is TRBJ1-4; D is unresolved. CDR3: CASSFSGTNEKLFF. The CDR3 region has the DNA TGTGCCAGCAGTTTCTCGGGGACTAATGAAAAACTGTTTTTT.